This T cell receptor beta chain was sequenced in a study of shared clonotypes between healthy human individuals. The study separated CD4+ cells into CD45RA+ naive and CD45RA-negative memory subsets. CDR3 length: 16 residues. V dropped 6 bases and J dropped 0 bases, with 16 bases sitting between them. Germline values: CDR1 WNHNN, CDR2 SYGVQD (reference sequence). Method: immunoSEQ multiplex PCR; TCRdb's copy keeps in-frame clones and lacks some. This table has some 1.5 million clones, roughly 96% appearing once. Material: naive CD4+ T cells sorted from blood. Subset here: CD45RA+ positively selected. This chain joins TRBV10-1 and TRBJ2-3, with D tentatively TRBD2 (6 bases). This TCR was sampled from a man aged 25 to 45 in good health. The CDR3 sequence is CASSALARDSTDTQYF. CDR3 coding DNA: TGCGCCAGCAGCGCGCTAGCGAGGGATAGCACAGATACGCAGTATTTT.